These 7 T cell receptor beta chains were all obtained from the same sample, sequenced in a study of CD8 T cells in ankylosing spondylitis. One entry per CDR3 protein results from TCRdb running MiXCR on the 5' RACE reads. The table has 350,000 or so distinct CDR3 sequences, 14% to 15% seen once; the top ten hold around 0.99%. Input material: blood, either unsorted or a sorted T cell fraction (not recorded which). All receptors derive from a male donor with ankylosing spondylitis or in good health (not recorded which).

The rearrangement joins TRBV15 to TRBJ2-7; 7 nucleotides align to TRBD1. The germline gives CDR1 LNHNV, CDR2 YYDKDF (reference sequence). This CDR3 has 16 amino acids. The V segment lost 0 bases and the J segment 2 bases; nucleotides outside the gene matches: 7. CDR3 in DNA: TGTGCCACCAGCAGAGATGAGACAGGGTACCCCTACGAGCAGTACTTC. This gives the protein CATSRDETGYPYEQYF.

In its sample, this clonotype was seen a few times. The chain is built from TRBV20-1 and TRBJ2-2, with D perhaps TRBD1 (5 bases). This CDR3 is built from 15 residues. The germline gives CDR1 DFQATT, CDR2 SNEGSKA (reference sequence). Trimming removed 2 bases from V and 0 bases from J, with 10 bases in between. CDR3 amino acids: CSARQGTANTGELFF. The CDR3 DNA sequence: TGCAGTGCTAGACAGGGTACCGCGAACACCGGGGAGCTGTTTTTT.

The gene calls are TRBV7-2 and TRBJ2-7; D remains unclear. The V end was cut by 1 base, the J end by 2 bases, with 12 bases between. The CDR3 totals 15 residues. Germline loops: CDR1 SGHTA, CDR2 FQGNSA. The CDR3 sequence is CASSLVGPNAYEQYF. The CDR3 DNA sequence: TGTGCCAGCAGCTTAGTTGGCCCCAACGCCTACGAGCAGTACTTC. Full variable domain (rest looked up from reference TRBV7-2 and TRBJ2-7): GAGVSQSPSNKVTEKGKDVELRCDPISGHTALYWYRQSLGQGLEFLIYFQGNSAPDKSGLPSDRFSAERTGGSVSTLTIQRTQQEDSAVYLCASSLVGPNAYEQYFGPGTRLTVT.

V usage is TRBV5-1 and J usage is TRBJ2-1; D gene ambiguous. V lost 0 bases and J 9 bases, leaving 10 bases between the germline ends. CDR1 is SGHRS and CDR2 is YFSETQ in the germline V gene. The CDR3 totals 13 residues. In DNA form, the CDR3 reads TGCGCCAGCAGCTTGGATAATCTTGGTGAGCAGTTCTTC. This codes for CASSLDNLGEQFF.

This clonotype was counted only a few times. The CDR3 DNA follows: TGTGCCACCAGTGATGGGACTCAGCCCCAGCATTTT. Translation gives CATSDGTQPQHF. The chain is built from TRBV24-1 and TRBJ1-5, with a weak D call TRBD1 (5 bases). The CDR3 totals 12 residues. The germline gives CDR1 KGHDR, CDR2 SFDVKD. With 3 bases removed from V and 6 bases from J, the gap between germline ends came to 5 bases.

The chain is built from TRBV29-1 and TRBJ1-3; 9 bases agree with TRBD1. The V gene's germline CDR1 is SQVTM and CDR2 ANQGSEA. This CDR3 comprises 13 residues. Unmatched junction bases numbered 2, after V lost 6 bases and J lost 2 bases. The CDR3 loop reads CSVTGGAGNTIYF. CDR3 DNA sequence: TGCAGCGTGACAGGGGGAGCTGGAAACACCATATATTTT.

In this sample, this clonotype turned up a few times. This sequence joins TRBV6-5 and TRBJ2-1; D possibly corresponds to TRBD2 (6 bases). V shed 4 bases and J shed 3 bases, with 16 bases lying between them. The CDR3 is 16 residues long. CDR1 MNHEY and CDR2 SVGAGI come from the germline V gene. DNA for the CDR3: TGTGCCAGCAGTTTCAGGGCGACTAGTTTCTACAATGAGCAGTTCTTC. This encodes CASSFRATSFYNEQFF.